A selection of T cell receptor beta chains follows, all from one sample in a study of T cells in Graves' hyperthyroidism and ophthalmopathy. Each CDR3 protein gets one entry after TCRdb re-called the multiplex PCR reads with MiXCR. The sample holds under 400,000 distinct CDR3 sequences, roughly 13% seen once. Sequenced sample: blood. All receptors come from a woman under 30 with Graves' hyperthyroidism. Both conserved end residues are part of each CDR3. Fields, in order: V gene, clone size, CDR3 length, J gene, CDR3 protein. Not all rows give a size; the values are once, few, many and, for expanded clones, a class.

>TRBV6-2/TRBV6-3|many|13|TRBJ1-2
CASSNWGGYGYTF
>TRBV6-1|few|15|TRBJ2-7
CASSESGLSSYEQYF
>TRBV7-9|many|14|TRBJ2-5
CASSLRGAIETQYF
>TRBV2|many|14|TRBJ2-6
CASLTGAGANVLTF
>TRBV14|NA|14|TRBJ2-7
CASSQSGNHYEQYF
>TRBV10-3|NA|12|TRBJ1-1
CAISESTTEAFF
>TRBV11-2|many|15|TRBJ2-1
CASSFYGQGNNEQFF
>TRBV24-1|few|15|TRBJ2-5
CATSDLQGNGETQYF
>TRBV15|NA|14|TRBJ1-2
CATSRGPTGDGYTF
>TRBV20-1|many|14|TRBJ2-3
CSAPRAESTDTQYF
>TRBV3-1|many|18|TRBJ2-2
CASSPLSGLLVGTGELFF
>TRBV10-2|few|15|TRBJ2-2
CASRNDRGDTGELFF
>TRBV28|many|17|TRBJ1-2
CASSDWTGEGLNYGYTF
>TRBV24-1|many|11|TRBJ1-5
CATTPNQPQHF
>TRBV5-1|many|19|TRBJ2-1
CASSLAKLADKFSYNEQFF
>TRBV10-3|NA|14|TRBJ1-3
CATNRELSGNTIYF
>TRBV19|few|13|TRBJ1-1
CASREREIPEAFF
>TRBV7-9|many|14|TRBJ1-2
CASSQLDVTAGYTF
>TRBV7-6|once|16|TRBJ1-5
CASSLEEGGGNQPQHF
>TRBV6-2/TRBV6-3|many|15|TRBJ2-7
CASSYLGQPTYEQYF
>TRBV11-2|many|13|TRBJ1-4
CASTRGVNEKLFF
>TRBV7-9|many|12|TRBJ2-1
CASSLALEGQFF
>TRBV19|many|15|TRBJ1-5
CASRHRWHGNQPQHF
>TRBV5-6|many|14|TRBJ1-1
CASRRGGGNTEAFF
>TRBV7-2|few|17|TRBJ2-7
CASSLVWLSGSRLEQYF
>TRBV10-3|many|14|TRBJ2-3
CAIAQRLITDTQYF
>TRBV12-3/TRBV12-4|NA|16|TRBJ2-3
CAISLWDSGHTDTQYF
>TRBV6-1|few|17|TRBJ2-1
CASSSDAPPSSYNEQFF
>TRBV7-3|many|17|TRBJ2-3
CASSFKPGIAGTDTQYF
>TRBV13|many|15|TRBJ2-5
CASSLQASGGETQYF
>TRBV7-9|NA|15|TRBJ2-4
CASSSNDTGPLIQYF
>TRBV2|NA|15|TRBJ1-4
CASSDPGDLSEKLFF
>TRBV11-2|many|15|TRBJ2-6
CASSRDSSGANVLTF
>TRBV7-9|NA|12|TRBJ1-2
CASSLGQGKYTF
>TRBV7-8|many|19|TRBJ2-6
CASSSGEEGQDSGANVLTF
>TRBV15|many|15|TRBJ1-1
CATSRYKTVNTEAFF
>TRBV18|many|14|TRBJ2-5
CASWENSGEETQYF
>TRBV6-2/TRBV6-3|few|14|TRBJ2-3
CATRGWGGPDTQYF
>TRBV28|many|15|TRBJ2-7
CASSTSGTGAYEQYF
>TRBV20-1|few|15|TRBJ2-3
CSARVASGRGDTQYF
>TRBV20-1|NA|15|TRBJ2-2
CSAPTSGGGTGELFF
>TRBV12-3/TRBV12-4|many|14|TRBJ2-7
CASSPGTSLTEQYF
>TRBV5-1|many|15|TRBJ1-2
CASSPRGGWDYGYTF
>TRBV24-1|many|18|TRBJ2-5
CATSGAGGATAFQETQYF
>TRBV28|NA|12|TRBJ2-7
CASKAGGYEQYF
>TRBV9|few|15|TRBJ1-2
CASSAGHRGGYGYTF
>TRBV20-1|many|15|TRBJ2-5
CSATPTSGTEETQYF
>TRBV2|few|14|TRBJ2-7
CASSEGQPPYEQYF